This T cell receptor beta chain emerged from a study of T cell responses to AZD1222 COVID-19 vaccine. Study as a whole: Second doses were pooled across both intervals (about 4 or about 12 weeks).

CDR3 size: 14 residues. CDR1 and CDR2 from the germline V gene are GTSNPN and SVGIG (reference sequence). Trimming shortened V by 3 bases and J by 2 bases, and 13 bases separated the two germline ends. Assay used: immunoSEQ multiplex PCR; TCRdb lists only in-frame clones, some missing. The table includes 100,000 to 150,000 clones, 90% detected once. A note on this clone: Its antigen is undetermined.

Study observations and caveats: Across spike, vaccine-associated CD4 TCRs were found, dominant at 160-218 and 743-854. The study identified only five to seven AZD1222 recipients as seropositive at baseline. Clonal diversity was possibly underestimated, and the donors were mostly white British, with more females.

The rearrangement links TRBV30 to TRBJ2-5; the D is unclear. Sequences were derived from peripheral blood, sampled on day 0 of AZD1222 vaccination. This clonotype was obtained from an adult in good health. The CDR3: CAWRTPGPQETQYF. CDR3 bases: TGTGCCTGGAGAACTCCCGGGCCGCAAGAGACCCAGTACTTC.